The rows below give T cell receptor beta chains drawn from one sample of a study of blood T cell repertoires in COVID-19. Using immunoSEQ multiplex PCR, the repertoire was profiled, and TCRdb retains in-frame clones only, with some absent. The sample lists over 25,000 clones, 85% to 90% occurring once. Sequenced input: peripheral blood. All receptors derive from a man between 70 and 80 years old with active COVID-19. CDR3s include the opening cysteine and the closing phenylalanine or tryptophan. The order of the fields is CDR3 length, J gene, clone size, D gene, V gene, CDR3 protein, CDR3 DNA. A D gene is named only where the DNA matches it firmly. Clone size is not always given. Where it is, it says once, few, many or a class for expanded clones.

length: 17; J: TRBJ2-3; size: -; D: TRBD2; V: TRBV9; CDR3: CASSVSSGRPSTDTQYF; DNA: TGTGCCAGCAGCGTCTCTAGCGGGAGGCCTAGCACAGATACGCAGTATTTT
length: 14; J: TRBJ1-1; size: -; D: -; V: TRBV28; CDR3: CASTVDRYNTEAFF; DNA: TGTGCCAGCACCGTAGACAGGTACAACACTGAAGCTTTCTTT
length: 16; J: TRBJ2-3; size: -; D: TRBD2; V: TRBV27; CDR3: CASSLYSGNFGDTQYF; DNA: TGTGCCAGCAGTTTATATAGCGGGAACTTTGGAGATACGCAGTATTTT
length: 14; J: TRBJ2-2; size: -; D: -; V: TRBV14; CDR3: CASSQQGYTGELFF; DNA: TGTGCCAGCAGCCAACAGGGGTACACCGGGGAGCTGTTTTTT
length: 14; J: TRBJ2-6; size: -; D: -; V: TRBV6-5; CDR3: CASRDWAGANVLTF; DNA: TGTGCCAGCCGGGACTGGGCTGGGGCCAACGTCCTGACTTTC
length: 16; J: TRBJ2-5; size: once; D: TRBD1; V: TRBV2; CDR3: CASSKDRGRVRETQYF; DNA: TGTGCCAGCAGCAAGGACAGGGGGCGGGTTCGGGAGACCCAGTACTTC
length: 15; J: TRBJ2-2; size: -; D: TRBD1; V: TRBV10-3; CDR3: CAISADRSGTGELFF; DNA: TGTGCCATCAGTGCGGACAGGAGTGGAACCGGGGAGCTGTTTTTT
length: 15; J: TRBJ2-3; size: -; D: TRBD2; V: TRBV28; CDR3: CASSTSGGYTDTQYF; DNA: TGTGCCAGCAGTACTAGCGGGGGGTACACAGATACGCAGTATTTT
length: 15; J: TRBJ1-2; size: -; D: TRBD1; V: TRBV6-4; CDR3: CASSDSRSRGGGYTF; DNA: TGTGCCAGCAGTGACTCAAGAAGTCGAGGGGGCGGCTACACCTTC
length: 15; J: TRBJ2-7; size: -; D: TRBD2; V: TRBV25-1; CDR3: CASSWGSGSGNEQYF; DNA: TGTGCCAGCAGCTGGGGAAGCGGGAGCGGCAACGAGCAGTACTTC
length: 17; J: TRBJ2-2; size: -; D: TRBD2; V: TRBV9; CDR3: CASSVGGHGRITGELFF; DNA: TGTGCCAGCAGCGTAGGGGGCCACGGGAGGATTACCGGGGAGCTGTTTTTT
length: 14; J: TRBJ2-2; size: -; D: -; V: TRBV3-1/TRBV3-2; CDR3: CASSRNSVTGELFF; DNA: TGTGCCAGCAGCCGGAACAGTGTTACCGGGGAGCTGTTTTTT
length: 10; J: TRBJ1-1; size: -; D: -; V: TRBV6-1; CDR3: CASSDTGAFF; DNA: TGTGCCAGCAGTGATACGGGGGCTTTCTTT
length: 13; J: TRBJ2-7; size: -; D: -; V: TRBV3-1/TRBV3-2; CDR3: CASSRDGSYEQYF; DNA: TGTGCCAGCAGCCGAGACGGCTCCTACGAGCAGTACTTC
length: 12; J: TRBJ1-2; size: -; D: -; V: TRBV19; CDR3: CASNRGSYGYTF; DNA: TGTGCCAGTAATAGGGGGAGCTATGGCTACACCTTC
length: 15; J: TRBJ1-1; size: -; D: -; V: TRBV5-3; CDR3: CARSCPVRLENEAFF; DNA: TGTGCCAGAAGCTGCCCGGTGAGGCTTGAAAACGAAGCTTTCTTT
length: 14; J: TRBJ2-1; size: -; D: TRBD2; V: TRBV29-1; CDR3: CSVSGLAGANEQFF; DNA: TGCAGCGTTTCGGGACTAGCGGGAGCCAATGAGCAGTTCTTC
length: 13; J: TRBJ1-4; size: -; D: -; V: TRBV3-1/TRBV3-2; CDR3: CASSQFGAEKLFF; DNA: TGTGCCAGCAGCCAATTTGGGGCTGAAAAACTGTTTTTT
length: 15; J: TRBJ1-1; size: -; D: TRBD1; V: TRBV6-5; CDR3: CASSRNYGTGLLAFF; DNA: TGTGCCAGCAGTCGAAATTATGGGACAGGGCTGTTAGCTTTCTTT
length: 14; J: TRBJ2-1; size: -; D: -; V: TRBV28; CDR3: CASSPGGLGNEQFF; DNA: TGTGCCAGCAGTCCCGGGGGGCTCGGCAATGAGCAGTTCTTC